One and the same sample provided the 31 T cell receptor beta chains below, sequenced in a study of regulatory T cells in long-lasting Graves disease. Specified time point: newly diagnosed GD, antithyroid drugs for less than 3 months. Researchers made the TCR library from RNA that was extracted from PBMCs. Construction of the TCR beta libraries employed iRepertoire HTBI primers in conjunction with Arm-PCR of CDR3 regions. MiXCR was run by TCRdb on the multiplex PCR reads, yielding one entry per CDR3 protein. Here the sample spans a few hundred thousand distinct CDR3 sequences, about 13% being singletons. The same sample was also used in a study of T cells in Graves' hyperthyroidism and ophthalmopathy.

Material: peripheral blood mononuclear cells (PBMCs), obtained at new diagnosis, from a patient treated with antithyroid drugs. Source of these receptors: a man aged 25 to 45 with Graves disease.

In this sample, this clonotype turned up many times. The chain joins TRBV15 to TRBJ2-1, with 9 nucleotides matching TRBD2. The CDR3 length is 15 residues. Trimming removed 4 bases from V and 3 bases from J; junction bases left unmatched: 4. Per germline, CDR1 LNHNV and CDR2 YYDKDF (reference sequence). CDR3 DNA sequence: TGTGCCACCAGCATTAGCGGGAGTAACTACAATGAGCAGTTCTTC. Translated: CATSISGSNYNEQFF.

In DNA form, the CDR3 reads TGCAGTGCTCGGCAGGGGGGTCAGCCCCAGCATTTT. Translating gives CSARQGGQPQHF. V is TRBV20-1 and J is TRBJ1-5, with 7 bases matching TRBD1. The CDR3 has 12 amino acids. Looked up from germline, CDR1 is DFQATT and CDR2 is SNEGSKA (reference sequence). With 5 bases clipped from V and 6 bases from J, the junction kept 4 bases outside the gene matches.

This clonotype was found many times. CDR3 in amino acids: CSVEQGDTIYF. The CDR3 DNA follows: TGCAGCGTTGAACAGGGAGACACCATATATTTT. The chain uses TRBV29-1 and TRBJ1-3, with a tentative D call TRBD1 (5 bases). Trimming pared 2 bases from V and 8 bases from J, leaving 7 bases between. The CDR3 covers 11 residues. The V gene's germline CDR1 is SQVTM and CDR2 ANQGSEA.

This clonotype has a count of ten or more. V gene TRBV7-2 combines with J gene TRBJ2-5, with 10 positions matching TRBD2. Per germline, CDR1 SGHTA and CDR2 FQGNSA. The ends lost 6 bases at V and 5 bases at J; junction bases unmatched: 9. The CDR3 is 15 residues long. In nucleotides, the CDR3 is TGTGCCAGCAGTCAGGAACTAGCGGGGTTGGAGACCCAGTACTTC. The encoded protein is CASSQELAGLETQYF.

The chain carries TRBV24-1 and TRBJ2-3, with 8 positions matching TRBD2. Germline trimming cut 4 bases from V and 5 bases from J; bases unmatched to any gene: 7. CDR1 and CDR2 from the germline V gene are KGHDR and SFDVKD. This CDR3 is 15 amino acids long. The CDR3 spells CATSDRGLAGDTQYF. The CDR3 nucleotides read TGTGCCACCAGTGACCGAGGACTAGCAGGAGATACGCAGTATTTT.

In its sample, this clonotype was seen many times. The gene calls are TRBV29-1 and TRBJ1-1, with 7 bases aligning to TRBD1. The germline gives CDR1 SQVTM, CDR2 ANQGSEA. This CDR3 contains 12 residues. J was trimmed by 9 bases and V by 4 bases; bases with no gene match: 8. The CDR3 loop is CSVGRDSGQAFF. The CDR3 coding sequence is TGCAGCGTTGGGCGGGACAGCGGCCAAGCTTTCTTT.

The table lists this clonotype with many counts. The V gene is TRBV15, the J gene TRBJ2-5; perhaps TRBD2 as D (6 bases). The germline V gene encodes CDR1 LNHNV and CDR2 YYDKDF (reference sequence). The V end lost 3 bases, the J end lost 2 bases, and 7 bases lay between the germline ends. The length of the CDR3 is 13 residues. CDR3 DNA sequence: TGTGCCACCAGCAGTAGCGGACAAGAGACCCAGTACTTC. It yields the protein CATSSSGQETQYF. Filled out from reference TRBV15 and TRBJ2-5, the complete variable domain reads DAMVIQNPRYQVTQFGKPVTLSCSQTLNHNVMYWYQQKSSQAPKLLFHYYDKDFNNEADTPDNFQSRRPNTSFCFLDIRSPGLGDTAMYLCATSSSGQETQYFGPGTRLLVL.

This clonotype has ten or more counts. V is TRBV29-1 and J is TRBJ2-3; TRBD1 agrees at 10 bases. Unmatched junction bases numbered 4, after V lost 3 bases and J lost 4 bases. CDR3 length equals 14 residues. Looked up from germline, CDR1 is SQVTM and CDR2 is ANQGSEA. The CDR3 spells CSVETGGRSDTQYF. Written as DNA, the CDR3 is TGCAGCGTTGAGACAGGGGGCCGGTCAGATACGCAGTATTTT.

Ten or more counts support this clonotype. The V gene is TRBV6-1, the J gene TRBJ1-2, with D unresolved. Germline V gene lookup returns CDR1 MNHNS and CDR2 SASEGT. V lost 5 bases and J 8 bases, leaving 18 bases between the germline ends. The CDR3 is 14 amino acids. The DNA of the CDR3 is TGTGCCAGCAGTACCGGAGATGGTGAAGTGGGCTACACCTTC. It is translated as CASSTGDGEVGYTF.

J is TRBJ2-7 and V is TRBV11-3, with D perhaps matching TRBD2 (5 bases). The CDR3 sequence is 13 residues long. Germline CDR1 SGHNT, CDR2 YENEEA. V was clipped by 5 bases and J by 1 base, with 9 bases between them. CDR3 loop: CASSHGISYEQYF. The CDR3 DNA is TGTGCCAGCAGCCACGGGATATCCTACGAGCAGTACTTC.

This chain connects TRBV2 to TRBJ2-1; TRBD2 matches at 10 bases. Germline CDR1 and CDR2: SNHLY and FYNNEI. After removal of 3 bases from V and 8 bases from J, the junction contained 7 bases not matched to a gene. The length of the CDR3 is 15 residues. This CDR3 reads CASSEASGSWDEQFF. CDR3 bases: TGTGCCAGCAGTGAGGCTAGCGGGAGTTGGGATGAGCAGTTCTTC.

This clonotype was counted ten times or more. The chain links TRBV5-1 to TRBJ2-3; TRBD2 agrees at 8 bases. V gave up 4 bases and J gave up 1 base; unmatched junction bases: 8. The CDR3 runs to 16 residues. Per germline, CDR1 SGHRS and CDR2 YFSETQ. CDR3: CASSVRLATGTDTQYF. CDR3 in DNA: TGCGCCAGCAGCGTCCGACTAGCGACGGGCACAGATACGCAGTATTTT.

The sample holds many counts of this clonotype. V is TRBV20-1 and J is TRBJ2-7; 10 positions match TRBD2. The length of the CDR3 is 14 residues. V shed 1 base, J shed 7 bases, and the junction held 7 bases outside the gene matches. CDR1 and CDR2 from the germline V gene are DFQATT and SNEGSKA (reference sequence). The CDR3 sequence is CSARVPSGGMEQYF. The CDR3 DNA reads as TGCAGTGCTAGAGTTCCTAGCGGGGGTATGGAGCAGTACTTC.

This clonotype was observed many times. The chain combines TRBV27 with TRBJ2-7, with 10 positions matching TRBD2. The length of the CDR3 is 13 residues. The ends lost 6 bases at V and 3 bases at J; junction bases unmatched: 2. Germline V gives CDR1 MNHEY, CDR2 SMNVEV (reference sequence). Written as DNA, the CDR3 is TGTGCCAGCAGGACTAGCGGGTTCTACGAGCAGTACTTC. Protein sequence: CASRTSGFYEQYF.

This clonotype showed up many times. J is TRBJ1-1 and V is TRBV27, with D possibly being TRBD1 (5 bases). CDR3 length: 13 residues. Germline V gene lookup returns CDR1 MNHEY and CDR2 SMNVEV (reference sequence). V gave up 5 bases and J gave up 7 bases, with 14 bases separating them. The CDR3 protein is CASSVKGTGEAFF. CDR3 coding DNA: TGTGCCAGCAGTGTTAAGGGTACAGGTGAAGCTTTCTTT.

The table lists this clonotype with a few counts. The CDR3 nucleotides read TGTGCCAGCAGCTACGGCCTAGCGGGAGGAGGGGAGCAGTACTTC. This sequence encodes CASSYGLAGGGEQYF. J is TRBJ2-7 and V is TRBV5-4; TRBD2 matches 11 bases. The CDR3 covers 15 residues. Per germline, CDR1 SGHNT and CDR2 YYREEE (reference sequence). V was pared by 3 bases and J by 7 bases, with 9 bases of the junction left unmatched.

The chain couples TRBV5-6 to TRBJ2-7, with 7 bases fitting TRBD1. With 10 bases clipped from V and 0 bases from J, the junction kept 7 bases outside the gene matches. This CDR3 has 13 amino acids. Germline lookup yields CDR1 SGHDT and CDR2 YYEEEE. The CDR3 protein is CAGSRDSSYEQYF. The DNA of the CDR3 is TGTGCCGGCTCACGGGACAGCTCCTACGAGCAGTACTTC.

This clonotype was recorded many times. This chain joins TRBV29-1 and TRBJ2-1; D may be TRBD2 (6 bases). The V end was cut by 4 bases, the J end by 3 bases, with 13 bases between. The length of the CDR3 is 14 residues. Germline CDR1 reads SQVTM; CDR2 reads ANQGSEA. The CDR3, as DNA: TGCAGCGTTGTATCACCGGGACTCTACAATGAGCAGTTCTTC. Amino acid sequence: CSVVSPGLYNEQFF.

This clonotype was recorded many times. The V call is TRBV2, the J call TRBJ2-7, with D possibly matching TRBD1 (5 bases). The CDR3 is 12 amino acids. Germline V lookup: CDR1 SNHLY, CDR2 FYNNEI. Trimming shortened V by 9 bases and J by 3 bases, and 12 bases separated the two germline ends. This CDR3 reads CASRDQGYEQYF. CDR3 in DNA: TGTGCCAGTAGAGATCAGGGCTACGAGCAGTACTTC.

A few counts support this clonotype. V usage is TRBV9 and J usage is TRBJ2-2, with D uncertain. Trimming pared 3 bases from V and 6 bases from J, leaving 18 bases between. Germline V CDR1 and CDR2: SGDLS, YYNGEE. This CDR3 contains 16 residues. CDR3 DNA sequence: TGTGCCAGCAGCGAGTTTTCCCAACAGATGTCCGGGGAGCTGTTTTTT. Translated, it gives CASSEFSQQMSGELFF.

The gene calls are TRBV13 and TRBJ2-3; D remains ambiguous. Germline CDR1 reads PRHDT; CDR2 reads FYEKMQ (reference sequence). The CDR3 is 14 amino acids. V was trimmed by 0 bases and J by 4 bases, leaving 8 bases between them. CDR3 region: CASSLGRTADTQYF. In DNA, the CDR3 is TGTGCCAGCAGCTTAGGCCGCACGGCAGATACGCAGTATTTT. The full variable domain, completed using reference TRBV13 and TRBJ2-3, is AAGVIQSPRHLIKEKRETATLKCYPIPRHDTVYWYQQGPGQDPQFLISFYEKMQSDKGSIPDRFSAQQFSDYHSELNMSSLELGDSALYFCASSLGRTADTQYFGPGTRLTVL.

In its sample, this clonotype was seen many times. The chain combines TRBV15 with TRBJ2-7; no firm D call. Germline-derived CDR1 and CDR2 are LNHNV and YYDKDF (reference sequence). With 2 bases removed from V and 6 bases from J, the gap between germline ends came to 8 bases. The CDR3 is made up of 12 amino acids. CDR3: CATSRLPGEQYF. DNA for the CDR3: TGTGCCACCAGCAGACTCCCCGGCGAGCAGTACTTC.

Comment on this clonotype: This CDR3 fails to terminate in the conserved phenylalanine or tryptophan, so it likely reflects a read error. The rearrangement uses TRBV6-2 or TRBV6-3 and TRBJ2-5; 9 bases fit TRBD1. This CDR3 is 14 amino acids long. The V gene end was trimmed by 6 bases and the J gene end by 2 bases; junction bases not matched to a gene: 4. Germline values: CDR1 MNHEY, CDR2 SVGEGT. CDR3 sequence reads: CASRGQGLQETQYS. The DNA of the CDR3 is TGTGCCAGCAGAGGACAGGGGTTACAAGAGACCCAGTACTCC.

The rearrangement uses TRBV6-5 and TRBJ1-5; the D is unclear. This CDR3 is built from 18 residues. Looked up from germline, CDR1 is MNHEY and CDR2 is SVGAGI. Trimming stripped 0 bases from V and 2 bases from J, with 17 bases between. In nucleotides, the CDR3 is TGTGCCAGCAGTTACTCGATAATAGGAAATCGGGGCAATCAGCCCCAGCATTTT. Translating it yields CASSYSIIGNRGNQPQHF.

This clonotype has at least ten counts. The chain joins TRBV27 to TRBJ2-1; 7 positions agree with TRBD2. The V gene's germline CDR1 is MNHEY and CDR2 SMNVEV (reference sequence). This CDR3 has 15 amino acids. Losses at the gene ends were 7 bases for V and 0 bases for J; bases not matched to a gene: 6. The CDR3, as DNA: TGTGCCAGCAAGGGAGGCGGGAGCTCCTACAATGAGCAGTTCTTC. The encoded protein is CASKGGGSSYNEQFF.

There are many counts of this clonotype. The chain couples TRBV30 to TRBJ1-1, with 7 positions matching TRBD1. This CDR3 region has 14 residues. The J segment lost 7 bases and the V segment lost 2 bases, leaving 10 bases of the junction unmatched. Looked up from germline, CDR1 is GTSNPN and CDR2 is SVGIG (reference sequence). Written as DNA, the CDR3 is TGTGCCTGGAGTCCGAGACAGGGCGCGGGTGAAGCTTTCTTT. This translates into CAWSPRQGAGEAFF.

Turning to this clonotype: A much more abundant neighbour one base away suggests this may be a read error. The rearrangement joins TRBV27 to TRBJ2-3; TRBD2 is a possible D gene (6 bases). Looked up from germline, CDR1 is MNHEY and CDR2 is SMNVEV (reference sequence). This CDR3 is built from 17 residues. V lost 0 bases, J lost 3 bases, and 16 bases lay in between. CDR3 DNA: TGTGCCAGCAGTTTATCCCCCCCGCTAGCGTCAACAGATACGCAGTATTTT. Its translation: CASSLSPPLASTDTQYF.

This chain joins TRBV4-2 and TRBJ2-2, with TRBD1 identical over 8 bases. V shed 1 base, J shed 7 bases, and the junction held 8 bases outside the gene matches. Per the germline V gene, CDR1 is LGHNA and CDR2 is YNFKEQ. The CDR3 runs to 16 residues. The CDR3 here is CASSQVRGQGSGELFF. CDR3 sequence (DNA): TGTGCCAGCAGCCAAGTTAGAGGACAGGGAAGCGGGGAGCTGTTTTTT.

This clonotype was counted many times. In DNA, the CDR3 is TGTGCCAGCAGCCCCCGTGGGGGGCCCGGGGCCAAAAACATTCAGTACTTC. This sequence encodes CASSPRGGPGAKNIQYF. The chain is built from TRBV11-2 and TRBJ2-4; possibly TRBD1 or TRBD2 for D (6 bases each). Trimming took off 5 bases at V and 1 base at J, with 18 bases between the two ends. Per the germline V gene, CDR1 is SGHAT and CDR2 is FQNNGV. CDR3 length equals 17 residues.

The chain carries TRBV7-9 and TRBJ2-2, with 8 bases that match TRBD1. The V and J ends lost 4 bases and 1 base, in that order; junction bases with no gene match: 14. The germline V gene has CDR1 SEHNR and CDR2 FQNEAQ (reference sequence). The CDR3 consists of 19 residues. CDR3 amino acids: CASSYPTGAPARNTGELFF. In nucleotides, the CDR3 is TGTGCCAGCAGCTACCCGACAGGGGCCCCAGCCAGGAACACCGGGGAGCTGTTTTTT.

The gene calls are TRBV7-9 and TRBJ1-1, with 12 bases aligning to TRBD1. CDR1 is SEHNR and CDR2 is FQNEAQ in the germline V gene (reference sequence). J gave up 5 bases and V 5 bases, and 18 bases lay outside the gene matches. This CDR3 comprises 19 residues. CDR3 bases: TGTGCCAGCAGCCCAAAAGTTAAGGTGGGACAGGGGGCCCGGACTGAAGCTTTCTTT. Protein: CASSPKVKVGQGARTEAFF.